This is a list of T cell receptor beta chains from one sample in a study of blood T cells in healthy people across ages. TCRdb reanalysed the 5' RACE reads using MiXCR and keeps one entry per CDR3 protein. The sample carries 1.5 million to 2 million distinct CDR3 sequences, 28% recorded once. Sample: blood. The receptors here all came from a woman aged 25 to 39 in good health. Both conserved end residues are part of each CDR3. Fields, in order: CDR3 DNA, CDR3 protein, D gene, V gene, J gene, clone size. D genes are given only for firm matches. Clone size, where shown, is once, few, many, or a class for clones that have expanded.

cdr3_nt: TGTGCCAGCACCGCGTCGACAGGGGTACAGGAAAAACTGTTTTTT; cdr3_aa: CASTASTGVQEKLFF; d_call: TRBD1; v_call: TRBV5-6; j_call: TRBJ1-4; clone_size: NA
cdr3_nt: TGCGCCAGCAGCGGAGGGGGTTTCAACGAGCAGTACTTC; cdr3_aa: CASSGGGFNEQYF; d_call: NA; v_call: TRBV5-1; j_call: TRBJ2-7; clone_size: NA
cdr3_nt: TGTGCCAGCAGCTTAGGGTATCGGAATGAGCAGTTCTTC; cdr3_aa: CASSLGYRNEQFF; d_call: NA; v_call: TRBV7-9; j_call: TRBJ2-1; clone_size: many
cdr3_nt: TGTGCCATCAGTGGGACAGTCGACGAGCAGTACTTC; cdr3_aa: CAISGTVDEQYF; d_call: NA; v_call: TRBV10-3; j_call: TRBJ2-7; clone_size: NA
cdr3_nt: TGCAGCGCCGCCGGGACAGACCCCAATCAGCCCCAGCATTTT; cdr3_aa: CSAAGTDPNQPQHF; d_call: TRBD1; v_call: TRBV29-1; j_call: TRBJ1-5; clone_size: many
cdr3_nt: TGTGCCAGCAACTTACAGGGAGTGAGGAAGGGAGCTTTCTTT; cdr3_aa: CASNLQGVRKGAFF; d_call: NA; v_call: TRBV11-2; j_call: TRBJ1-1; clone_size: few
cdr3_nt: TGTGCCTGGGGTATAGGGCTCACTGAAGCTTTCTTT; cdr3_aa: CAWGIGLTEAFF; d_call: NA; v_call: TRBV30; j_call: TRBJ1-1; clone_size: NA
cdr3_nt: TGTGCCAGTAGTCCCTGGGCTGGGGAAGATACGCAGTATTTT; cdr3_aa: CASSPWAGEDTQYF; d_call: NA; v_call: TRBV19; j_call: TRBJ2-3; clone_size: NA
cdr3_nt: TGTGCCAGCAGCTTGACACAGGGACCCCCCTACGAGCAGTACTTC; cdr3_aa: CASSLTQGPPYEQYF; d_call: NA; v_call: TRBV7-2; j_call: TRBJ2-7; clone_size: many
cdr3_nt: TGTGCTAGTGGTCCAACTACAGGGATTGGAGGGTCCTACAATGAGCAGTTCTTC; cdr3_aa: CASGPTTGIGGSYNEQFF; d_call: NA; v_call: TRBV12-5; j_call: TRBJ2-1; clone_size: NA
cdr3_nt: TGTGCCAGCTCACCACTACTAGCGGGAGACGCAGAGCAGTTCTTC; cdr3_aa: CASSPLLAGDAEQFF; d_call: TRBD2; v_call: TRBV18; j_call: TRBJ2-1; clone_size: NA
cdr3_nt: TGTGCCAGCAGCCCTTGGGGGCGAGCGGGGGAGCATAAAAACATTCAGTACTTC; cdr3_aa: CASSPWGRAGEHKNIQYF; d_call: TRBD2; v_call: TRBV13; j_call: TRBJ2-4; clone_size: NA
cdr3_nt: TGTGCCAGCAGCGTAGGTCTTCGAGGGTACACAGATACGCAGTATTTT; cdr3_aa: CASSVGLRGYTDTQYF; d_call: NA; v_call: TRBV9; j_call: TRBJ2-3; clone_size: NA
cdr3_nt: TGTGCCATCAGTGAGGGGGCAGGGAACTATGGCTACACCTTC; cdr3_aa: CAISEGAGNYGYTF; d_call: NA; v_call: TRBV10-3; j_call: TRBJ1-2; clone_size: many
cdr3_nt: TGCAGCGTTGAAGAGTACAGGGCTGCCTACACCTTC; cdr3_aa: CSVEEYRAAYTF; d_call: NA; v_call: TRBV29-1; j_call: TRBJ1-2; clone_size: NA
cdr3_nt: TGTGCCAGCAGTCCCGGGACGACCATCAATGAGCAGTACTTC; cdr3_aa: CASSPGTTINEQYF; d_call: NA; v_call: TRBV12-3/TRBV12-4; j_call: TRBJ2-4; clone_size: NA
cdr3_nt: TGTGCCAGCAGTTTAGAACTAGGGGGAAGCGCAGATACGCAGTATTTT; cdr3_aa: CASSLELGGSADTQYF; d_call: NA; v_call: TRBV12-3/TRBV12-4; j_call: TRBJ2-3; clone_size: NA
cdr3_nt: TGTGCCAGCAGTTACTCCGGGACAGCCTCTGGGGCCAACGTCCTGACTTTC; cdr3_aa: CASSYSGTASGANVLTF; d_call: TRBD1; v_call: TRBV6-6; j_call: TRBJ2-6; clone_size: many
cdr3_nt: TGTGCCAGCAGCTTCCCAGCGTTTAAAGAGACCCAGTACTTC; cdr3_aa: CASSFPAFKETQYF; d_call: NA; v_call: TRBV7-9; j_call: TRBJ2-5; clone_size: many
cdr3_nt: TGCGCCAGCGGGTTGGAACGGGGCCTAGGGCAGTTCTTC; cdr3_aa: CASGLERGLGQFF; d_call: NA; v_call: TRBV5-1; j_call: TRBJ2-1; clone_size: few
cdr3_nt: TGTGCCAGCAGCCCCGGACAGGGGGTATGGAACACTGAAGCTTTCTTT; cdr3_aa: CASSPGQGVWNTEAFF; d_call: TRBD1; v_call: TRBV13; j_call: TRBJ1-1; clone_size: NA
cdr3_nt: TGTGCCAGCAGTTTCCCAGGGAAGAGCACTGAAGCTTTCTTT; cdr3_aa: CASSFPGKSTEAFF; d_call: NA; v_call: TRBV12-3/TRBV12-4; j_call: TRBJ1-1; clone_size: NA
cdr3_nt: TGTGCCAGCAGTAAGTCTACAGGGGGCGGACTGTTTTTT; cdr3_aa: CASSKSTGGGLFF; d_call: TRBD1; v_call: TRBV2; j_call: TRBJ1-4; clone_size: few
cdr3_nt: TGTGCCAGCAGCGTAGGGCCCGGGGGGGGCGGCACAGATACGCAGTATTTT; cdr3_aa: CASSVGPGGGGTDTQYF; d_call: TRBD2; v_call: TRBV9; j_call: TRBJ2-3; clone_size: NA
cdr3_nt: TGCGCCAGCAGCCCCCGTTCAAGGGTTCACACAGATACGCAGTATTTT; cdr3_aa: CASSPRSRVHTDTQYF; d_call: NA; v_call: TRBV5-1; j_call: TRBJ2-3; clone_size: NA
cdr3_nt: TGTGCCAGCAGCCAGGGACTGAGCTCTGGGGCCAACGTCCTGACTTTC; cdr3_aa: CASSQGLSSGANVLTF; d_call: NA; v_call: TRBV3-1; j_call: TRBJ2-6; clone_size: NA
cdr3_nt: TGTGCCACGCGACAGGGGGTAAACATTCAGTACTTC; cdr3_aa: CATRQGVNIQYF; d_call: TRBD1; v_call: TRBV6-2/TRBV6-3; j_call: TRBJ2-4; clone_size: NA
cdr3_nt: TGTGCCAGCAGCTTTATTACGCCCACAGATACGCAGTATTTT; cdr3_aa: CASSFITPTDTQYF; d_call: NA; v_call: TRBV12-3/TRBV12-4; j_call: TRBJ2-3; clone_size: NA
cdr3_nt: TGTGCCCGCAGCTTAGGGCTAGTTCAGTTCTTC; cdr3_aa: CARSLGLVQFF; d_call: NA; v_call: TRBV11-2; j_call: TRBJ2-1; clone_size: NA
cdr3_nt: TGTGCCAGCAGCCCGCGGACTAGCGGGGGGGCCAATGAGCAGTACTTC; cdr3_aa: CASSPRTSGGANEQYF; d_call: TRBD2; v_call: TRBV9; j_call: TRBJ2-7; clone_size: NA
cdr3_nt: TGTGCCAGCATTTTTGGGATAGCAGTGGATACGCAGTATTTT; cdr3_aa: CASIFGIAVDTQYF; d_call: NA; v_call: TRBV12-3/TRBV12-4; j_call: TRBJ2-3; clone_size: NA
cdr3_nt: TGTGCCATCAGCCGGGGGGGATCGACAGTCGGAGATACGCAGTATTTT; cdr3_aa: CAISRGGSTVGDTQYF; d_call: TRBD2; v_call: TRBV7-9; j_call: TRBJ2-3; clone_size: few
cdr3_nt: TGCGCCAGCAGCTTAAATACAGGGATTCAGCCCCAGCATTTT; cdr3_aa: CASSLNTGIQPQHF; d_call: NA; v_call: TRBV5-1; j_call: TRBJ1-5; clone_size: NA
cdr3_nt: TGTGCCAGCAGTACCTGGGACAGTTCCTACAATGAGCAGTTCTTC; cdr3_aa: CASSTWDSSYNEQFF; d_call: TRBD1; v_call: TRBV27; j_call: TRBJ2-1; clone_size: NA
cdr3_nt: TGTGCCAGCAGCTTACATGGGGGAACTAGCAATCAGCCCCAGCATTTT; cdr3_aa: CASSLHGGTSNQPQHF; d_call: NA; v_call: TRBV7-2; j_call: TRBJ1-5; clone_size: few
cdr3_nt: TGCGCCAGCAGCTTGGGCAGGGTCGGGGATGAAAAACTGTTTTTT; cdr3_aa: CASSLGRVGDEKLFF; d_call: NA; v_call: TRBV5-1; j_call: TRBJ1-4; clone_size: NA
cdr3_nt: TGCGCCAGCAGCCAGGCGGGCGGCCATGGCTACACCTTC; cdr3_aa: CASSQAGGHGYTF; d_call: NA; v_call: TRBV4-1; j_call: TRBJ1-2; clone_size: NA
cdr3_nt: TGTGCCAGCAGCCTCTGGACAGGGGTGGGAGAAAAACTGTTTTTT; cdr3_aa: CASSLWTGVGEKLFF; d_call: TRBD1; v_call: TRBV5-5; j_call: TRBJ1-4; clone_size: NA
cdr3_nt: TGCAGTGCTATGAAGTCCCTCCACTTT; cdr3_aa: CSAMKSLHF; d_call: NA; v_call: TRBV20-1; j_call: TRBJ1-6; clone_size: NA
cdr3_nt: TGCGCCAGCAGCCAGCTACAGGGTAATCAGCCCCAGCATTTT; cdr3_aa: CASSQLQGNQPQHF; d_call: NA; v_call: TRBV4-1; j_call: TRBJ1-5; clone_size: NA